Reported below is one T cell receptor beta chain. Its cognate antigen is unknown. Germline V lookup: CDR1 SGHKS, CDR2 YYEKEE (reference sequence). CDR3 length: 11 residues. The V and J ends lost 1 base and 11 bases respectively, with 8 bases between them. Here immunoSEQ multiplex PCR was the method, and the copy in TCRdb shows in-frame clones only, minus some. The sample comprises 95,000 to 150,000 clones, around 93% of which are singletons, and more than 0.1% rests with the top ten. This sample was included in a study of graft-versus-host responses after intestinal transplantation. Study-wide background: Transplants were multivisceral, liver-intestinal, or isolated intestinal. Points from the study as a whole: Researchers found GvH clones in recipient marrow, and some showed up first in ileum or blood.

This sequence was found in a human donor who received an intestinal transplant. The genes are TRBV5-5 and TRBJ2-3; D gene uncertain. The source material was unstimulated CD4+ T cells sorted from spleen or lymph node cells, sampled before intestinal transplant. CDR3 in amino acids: CASSLSEVQYF. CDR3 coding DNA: TGTGCCAGCAGCTTGAGTGAAGTGCAGTATTTT.